The 8 T cell receptor beta chains below were found in one sample sequenced in a study of T cells in Graves' hyperthyroidism and ophthalmopathy. RNA transcripts were the template for amplifying TCR beta CDR3 regions. HTBI primers were used for first-round RT-PCR of the TCR CDR3. TCRdb re-called the multiplex PCR reads with MiXCR, one entry per CDR3 protein. This table holds about 130,000 distinct CDR3 sequences, approximately 20% found once. The sample was blood. The receptors shown here come from a woman in her 50s with Graves' hyperthyroidism that later progressed to Graves' ophthalmopathy.

The chain links TRBV28 to TRBJ2-1; 15 bases are shared with TRBD2. This CDR3 spans 18 amino acids. V was clipped by 5 bases and J by 5 bases; unmatched bases: 10. Germline V gives CDR1 MDHEN, CDR2 SYDVKM. Here the CDR3 reads CASSLIWTSGRGDNEQFF. As DNA, the CDR3 is TGTGCCAGCAGTCTAATATGGACTAGCGGGAGGGGGGACAATGAGCAGTTCTTC.

This clonotype occurred many times. The rearrangement joins TRBV5-5 to TRBJ2-2; D is uncertain. CDR1 and CDR2 (germline): SGHKS, YYEKEE (reference sequence). CDR3 length: 13 amino acids. Deletions cut 4 bases from V and 3 bases from J, with 7 bases between. The CDR3, as DNA: TGTGCCAGCAGCCCCCGCGACACCGGGGAGCTGTTTTTT. Protein sequence: CASSPRDTGELFF.

The rearrangement links TRBV29-1 to TRBJ2-1; possible D gene TRBD2, 5 bases. Trimming shortened V by 4 bases and J by 3 bases, and 22 bases separated the two germline ends. The CDR3 totals 17 residues. The germline V gene encodes CDR1 SQVTM and CDR2 ANQGSEA. CDR3 amino acids: CSVGFLGFSGDYNEQFF. The CDR3, as DNA: TGCAGCGTTGGGTTCTTGGGTTTCAGCGGAGACTACAATGAGCAGTTCTTC.

The rearrangement joins TRBV7-2 to TRBJ1-5, with 9 nucleotides matching TRBD1. The CDR3 sequence is 16 residues long. V lost 1 base, J lost 5 bases, and 6 bases stayed unmatched. In germline, CDR1 is SGHTA, CDR2 FQGNSA. The CDR3 DNA reads as TGTGCCAGCAGCTTAGTAGGACAGGGGATTTATCAGCCCCAGCATTTT. Its translation is CASSLVGQGIYQPQHF.

This clonotype was detected many times. The chain links TRBV7-8 to TRBJ1-2, with 8 bases fitting TRBD1. V gave up 1 base and J gave up 0 bases; unmatched junction bases: 4. The germline gives CDR1 SGHVS, CDR2 FQNEAQ. The CDR3 is 16 amino acids. As DNA, the CDR3 is TGTGCCAGCAGCTTAGGGACAGGGATGGCTAACTATGGCTACACCTTC. Translated, it gives CASSLGTGMANYGYTF.

The CDR3 region is CASSLGTASSYEQYF. The CDR3 DNA is TGTGCCAGCAGCTTAGGGACAGCCAGCTCCTACGAGCAGTACTTC. This chain links TRBV28 with TRBJ2-7; the match to TRBD1 covers 7 bases. The CDR3 length is 15 residues. V shed 6 bases, J shed 0 bases, and the junction held 8 bases outside the gene matches. Germline V CDR1 and CDR2: MDHEN, SYDVKM.

The V and J genes are TRBV19 and TRBJ2-2, with TRBD2 identical over 16 bases. Unmatched junction bases numbered 6, after V lost 3 bases and J lost 5 bases. The germline V gene encodes CDR1 LNHDA and CDR2 SQIVND (reference sequence). This CDR3 comprises 18 residues. The CDR3 reads CASSMGGLAGGATGELFF. Written as DNA, the CDR3 is TGTGCCAGTAGTATGGGGGGACTAGCGGGAGGGGCTACCGGGGAGCTGTTTTTT.

This clonotype was picked up one time. The chain uses TRBV7-9 and TRBJ1-1; 7 bases fit TRBD1. This CDR3 region has 15 residues. V lost 5 bases and J lost 1; bases outside the gene matches: 7. Germline V gives CDR1 SEHNR, CDR2 FQNEAQ (reference sequence). CDR3 protein: CASSPTGTENTEAFF. The CDR3 DNA is TGTGCCAGCAGCCCTACCGGGACAGAGAACACTGAAGCTTTCTTT.